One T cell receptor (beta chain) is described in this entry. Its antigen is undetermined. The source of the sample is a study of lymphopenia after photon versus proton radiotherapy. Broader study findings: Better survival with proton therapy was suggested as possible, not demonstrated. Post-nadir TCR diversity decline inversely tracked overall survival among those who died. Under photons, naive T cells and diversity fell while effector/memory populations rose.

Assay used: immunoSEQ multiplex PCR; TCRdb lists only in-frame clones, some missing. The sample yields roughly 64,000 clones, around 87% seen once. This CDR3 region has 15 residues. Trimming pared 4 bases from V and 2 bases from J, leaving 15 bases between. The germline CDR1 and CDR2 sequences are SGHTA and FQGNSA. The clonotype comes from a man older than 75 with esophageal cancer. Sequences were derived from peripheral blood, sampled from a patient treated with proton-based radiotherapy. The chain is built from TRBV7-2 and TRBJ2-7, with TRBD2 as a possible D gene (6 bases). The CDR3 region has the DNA TGTGCCAGCAGCTCCCCAACAACTAGCCCCTACGAGCAGTACTTC. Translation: CASSSPTTSPYEQYF.